The next 26 T cell receptor beta chains were all read from a single sample in a study. Each CDR3 protein gets one entry after TCRdb re-called the RT-PCR reads with MiXCR. Here the sample spans about 700,000 distinct CDR3 sequences, 13% to 15% being singletons. The sequencing sample was made of memory CD4+ T cells from blood. The receptors were sampled from a female donor in good health, serving as a healthy control.

V is TRBV27 and J is TRBJ2-3; TRBD2 aligns across 7 bases. This CDR3 is built from 15 residues. The germline gives CDR1 MNHEY, CDR2 SMNVEV (reference sequence). The J segment lost 8 bases and the V segment lost 6 bases, leaving 14 bases of the junction unmatched. The CDR3 is CASRPWGGIGGTQYF. CDR3 nucleotide sequence: TGTGCCAGCAGACCGTGGGGAGGGATCGGAGGTACGCAGTATTTT.

The chain couples TRBV10-3 to TRBJ2-7, with TRBD2 identical over 7 bases. CDR3 length: 15 residues. The V and J ends lost 3 bases and 3 bases, in that order; junction bases with no gene match: 8. Germline V CDR1 and CDR2: ENHRY, SYGVKD. CDR3 coding DNA: TGTGCCATCAGTGACGGGGGGACGGGGAACTACGAGCAGTACTTC. This gives the protein CAISDGGTGNYEQYF.

This clonotype was recorded a few times. The rearrangement links TRBV7-2 to TRBJ2-7; 9 bases align to TRBD1. The CDR3 consists of 16 residues. Germline assignment: CDR1 SGHTA and CDR2 FQGNSA. Trimming cost V 5 bases and J 0 bases; bases outside gene matches: 8. The CDR3 DNA is TGTGCCAGCAGCAGAAGTTGGGGACAGGGCTCCTACGAGCAGTACTTC. Protein sequence: CASSRSWGQGSYEQYF.

The sample holds one count of this clonotype. CDR3 protein: CSTLEGRRGWTDTQYF. The CDR3 DNA reads as TGCAGTACCCTGGAGGGGCGGAGGGGATGGACAGATACGCAGTATTTT. The chain employs TRBV20-1 and TRBJ2-3, with TRBD2 as a possible D gene (6 bases). The CDR3 loop spans 16 amino acids. Germline V gives CDR1 DFQATT, CDR2 SNEGSKA (reference sequence). The V end lost 8 bases, the J end lost 3 bases, and 24 bases lay between the germline ends.

This clonotype was found many times. V and J are TRBV20-1 and TRBJ2-7, with D possibly matching TRBD2 (5 bases). The CDR3 is made up of 13 amino acids. Trimming removed 6 bases from V and 6 bases from J, with 18 bases in between. CDR1 DFQATT and CDR2 SNEGSKA come from the germline V gene (reference sequence). The CDR3 region is CSALPRASGEQYF. The CDR3 nucleotides read TGCAGTGCCCTACCCCGGGCAAGCGGCGAGCAGTACTTC.

This clonotype showed up many times. This sequence joins TRBV20-1 and TRBJ2-7; no definite D call. The CDR3 is made up of 14 amino acids. Looked up from germline, CDR1 is DFQATT and CDR2 is SNEGSKA (reference sequence). Trimming stripped 3 bases from V and 1 base from J, with 13 bases between. CDR3 coding DNA: TGCAGTGCTAGGGTGTCAGCGTGGTCCTACGAGCAGTACTTC. This sequence encodes CSARVSAWSYEQYF.

The table lists this clonotype with many counts. The J gene is TRBJ2-1, the V gene TRBV24-1; possibly TRBD1 for D (5 bases). Trimming took off 3 bases at V and 1 base at J, with 12 bases between the two ends. The CDR3 has 16 amino acids. The germline V gene encodes CDR1 KGHDR and CDR2 SFDVKD. The CDR3, as DNA: TGTGCCACCAGTGATGCGACAGCATCGTCCTACAATGAGCAGTTCTTC. It translates to CATSDATASSYNEQFF.

This clonotype occurred a few times. This chain joins TRBV5-1 and TRBJ1-2, with TRBD1 identical over 9 bases. Losses at the gene ends were 2 bases for V and 4 bases for J; bases not matched to a gene: 3. CDR3 length: 14 amino acids. Germline assignment: CDR1 SGHRS and CDR2 YFSETQ. The CDR3 sequence: CASSLQQGAYGYTF. DNA for the CDR3: TGCGCCAGCAGCTTACAACAGGGGGCCTATGGCTACACCTTC.

CDR3 coding DNA: TGTGCCAGCAGCTTAGGGACTAGCGGGGTCCTTGAGCAGTTCTTC. Its protein is CASSLGTSGVLEQFF. This chain joins TRBV7-2 and TRBJ2-1; TRBD2 aligns across 12 bases. The CDR3 totals 15 residues. Looked up from germline, CDR1 is SGHTA and CDR2 is FQGNSA. The ends lost 1 base at V and 9 bases at J; junction bases unmatched: 4.

This clonotype was counted between two and nine times. V is TRBV3-1 and J is TRBJ2-1; no reliable D call. The CDR3 length is 14 residues. The germline gives CDR1 LGHDT, CDR2 YNNKEL (reference sequence). V was pared by 0 bases and J by 8 bases, with 11 bases between. CDR3 coding DNA: TGTGCCAGCAGCCAAGATACCGCCAGTGATGAGCAGTTCTTC. This gives the protein CASSQDTASDEQFF.

This clonotype was recorded at least ten times. J is TRBJ2-3 and V is TRBV12-3 or TRBV12-4; the match to TRBD1 covers 7 bases. V shed 6 bases and J 5 bases; nucleotides not matched to a gene: 5. The length of the CDR3 is 13 residues. The CDR3: CASRQGVVDTQYF. The CDR3 DNA sequence: TGTGCCAGCAGGCAGGGGGTAGTAGATACGCAGTATTTT.

This clonotype was recorded at least ten times. This chain uses TRBV20-1 with TRBJ2-3, with 7 bases lining up with TRBD2. There are 13 residues in the CDR3. CDR1 DFQATT and CDR2 SNEGSKA come from the germline V gene (reference sequence). The V and J ends lost 4 bases and 4 bases, in that order; junction bases with no gene match: 5. The CDR3 DNA is TGCAGTGCTAAAGCGGGGTCCGCAGATACGCAGTATTTT. This gives the protein CSAKAGSADTQYF.

This clonotype was seen ten or more times. This rearrangement joins TRBV12-3 or TRBV12-4 to TRBJ1-2; the D gene is possibly TRBD1 (5 bases). Trimming left V 8 bases short and J 7 bases short, with 11 bases between. The CDR3 consists of 11 residues. The CDR3 DNA follows: TGTGCCAGCGCAGGGTCCCTTGGCTACACCTTC. Translating gives CASAGSLGYTF.

The table lists this clonotype with many counts. The chain uses TRBV6-2 or TRBV6-3 and TRBJ2-1; D is uncertain. Trimming left V 2 bases short and J 7 bases short, with 6 bases between. The CDR3 runs 12 residues. Germline lookup yields CDR1 MNHEY and CDR2 SVGEGT. The CDR3 region is CASSYVGNEQFF. The CDR3 nucleotides are TGTGCCAGCAGTTACGTGGGGAATGAGCAGTTCTTC.

The chain joins TRBV20-1 to TRBJ1-1; D is perhaps TRBD1 (5 bases). Germline CDR1 is DFQATT and CDR2 is SNEGSKA (reference sequence). The length of the CDR3 is 10 residues. DNA of the CDR3: TGCCTAGCTTGGGACGAGGGGGCTTTCTTT. Amino acids: CLAWDEGAFF.

This chain uses TRBV7-2 with TRBJ1-2; no definite D call. Germline assignment: CDR1 SGHTA and CDR2 FQGNSA. There are 12 residues in the CDR3. V was shortened by 1 base and J by 8 bases, with 8 bases between the two germline ends. CDR3 in amino acids: CASSLGIRGYTF. Written as DNA, the CDR3 is TGTGCCAGCAGCTTAGGGATAAGGGGCTACACCTTC. Using reference TRBV7-2 and TRBJ1-2 for the parts outside the CDR3, the full variable domain is GAGVSQSPSNKVTEKGKDVELRCDPISGHTALYWYRQSLGQGLEFLIYFQGNSAPDKSGLPSDRFSAERTGGSVSTLTIQRTQQEDSAVYLCASSLGIRGYTFGSGTRLTVV.

This sequence joins TRBV7-6 and TRBJ2-7, with 10 bases fitting TRBD2. The CDR3 runs 15 residues. With 6 bases clipped from V and 7 bases from J, the junction kept 12 bases outside the gene matches. The V gene's germline CDR1 is SGHVS and CDR2 FNYEAQ. The CDR3 loop reads CASSQTSGANNEQYF. The CDR3 DNA follows: TGTGCCAGCAGTCAAACTAGCGGGGCAAACAATGAGCAGTACTTC.

This clonotype was seen many times. The chain employs TRBV7-8 and TRBJ2-2; 7 nucleotides align to TRBD1. The CDR3 totals 15 residues. With 5 bases clipped from V and 4 bases from J, the junction kept 7 bases outside the gene matches. CDR1 SGHVS and CDR2 FQNEAQ come from the germline V gene. CDR3: CASSLDRVGTGELFF. CDR3 DNA sequence: TGTGCCAGCAGCCTTGACAGGGTTGGCACCGGGGAGCTGTTTTTT.

This clonotype was detected ten times or more. The chain carries TRBV7-2 and TRBJ2-7; maybe TRBD2 (5 bases). This CDR3 spans 15 amino acids. CDR1 and CDR2 (germline): SGHTA, FQGNSA. Trimming shortened V by 5 bases and J by 2 bases, and 16 bases separated the two germline ends. The CDR3 spells CASSAGPMRAYEQYF. The CDR3, as DNA: TGTGCCAGCAGCGCCGGGCCGATGAGGGCCTACGAGCAGTACTTC.

This clonotype was observed a handful of times. This chain uses TRBV28 with TRBJ1-1, with 7 bases identical to TRBD1. CDR1 and CDR2 (germline): MDHEN, SYDVKM. The CDR3 spans 13 residues. With 6 bases clipped from V and 3 bases from J, the junction kept 4 bases outside the gene matches. The CDR3 region has the DNA TGTGCCAGCAGCACGGGACAGTACACTGAAGCTTTCTTT. Protein product: CASSTGQYTEAFF. The full variable domain, with the rest looked up from reference TRBV28 and TRBJ1-1, is DVKVTQSSRYLVKRTGEKVFLECVQDMDHENMFWYRQDPGLGLRLIYFSYDVKMKEKGDIPEGYSVSREKKERFSLILESASTNQTSMYLCASSTGQYTEAFFGQGTRLTVV.

This clonotype was seen at least ten times. The rearrangement uses TRBV7-2 and TRBJ2-3, with 15 bases that match TRBD2. The CDR3 is 18 amino acids. CDR1 and CDR2 (germline): SGHTA, FQGNSA. The trim removed 4 bases at V and 5 bases at J, leaving 10 bases unmatched. CDR3 sequence: CASSSGLAGGHVIDTQYF. CDR3 sequence (DNA): TGTGCCAGCAGCTCCGGACTAGCGGGAGGGCACGTGATAGATACGCAGTATTTT. The whole variable domain, filled in from reference TRBV7-2 and TRBJ2-3, reads GAGVSQSPSNKVTEKGKDVELRCDPISGHTALYWYRQSLGQGLEFLIYFQGNSAPDKSGLPSDRFSAERTGGSVSTLTIQRTQQEDSAVYLCASSSGLAGGHVIDTQYFGPGTRLTVL.

J is TRBJ2-3 and V is TRBV7-2; 11 nucleotides match TRBD2. Germline trimming cut 3 bases from V and 6 bases from J; bases unmatched to any gene: 5. The CDR3 runs 15 residues. Germline-derived CDR1 and CDR2 are SGHTA and FQGNSA. In DNA, the CDR3 is TGTGCCAGCAGCTTTACTAGCGGGGGAGGGGATACGCAGTATTTT. Protein product: CASSFTSGGGDTQYF.

The chain is built from TRBV5-1 and TRBJ2-2; TRBD2 matches 7 bases. CDR1 SGHRS and CDR2 YFSETQ come from the germline V gene. Unmatched junction bases numbered 3, after V lost 0 bases and J lost 7 bases. This CDR3 is 14 amino acids long. The CDR3 DNA follows: TGCGCCAGCAGCTTGGACGGGGGGAGCGGGGAGCTGTTTTTT. It encodes CASSLDGGSGELFF.

This clonotype was detected ten times or more. The CDR3 region has the DNA TGCGCCAGCAGCTTGAACACTGGGACATACAATGAGCAGTTCTTC. This translates into CASSLNTGTYNEQFF. The chain carries TRBV5-1 and TRBJ2-1; possibly TRBD1 for D (6 bases). CDR1 is SGHRS, CDR2 YFSETQ, per germline. The V end lost 1 base, the J end lost 4 bases, and 12 bases lay between the germline ends. The CDR3 has 15 residues.

This sequence joins TRBV18 and TRBJ2-2, with 7 bases fitting TRBD2. There are 17 residues in the CDR3. After removal of 6 bases from V and 1 base from J, the junction contained 11 bases not matched to a gene. CDR1 is KGHSH, CDR2 LQKENI, per germline. CDR3 amino acids: CASSLGEAGRNTGELFF. CDR3 bases: TGTGCCAGCTCCCTAGGAGAAGCGGGAAGGAACACCGGGGAGCTGTTTTTT.

This clonotype turned up a few times. The genes are TRBV10-3 and TRBJ1-2; 8 bases agree with TRBD1. This CDR3 region has 16 residues. In germline, CDR1 is ENHRY, CDR2 SYGVKD. The J segment lost 5 bases and the V segment lost 0 bases, leaving 8 bases of the junction unmatched. The CDR3 here is CAISESSSGGRYGYTF. CDR3 sequence (DNA): TGTGCCATCAGTGAGTCGTCGTCAGGGGGCCGGTATGGCTACACCTTC.